The 8 T cell receptor beta chains listed next were all sequenced from one sample in a study of T cell responses to AZD1222 COVID-19 vaccine. The method was immunoSEQ multiplex PCR; TCRdb's version includes in-frame clones alone and lacks a portion of them. The table records about 170,000 clones, around 89% of them present only once. Sequenced material: peripheral blood, taken on day 0 of AZD1222 vaccination. These receptors all come from an adult in good health.

The V gene is TRBV5-1, the J gene TRBJ1-3; the D is unclear. V was cut by 4 bases and J by 2 bases, with 7 bases left in between. CDR1 and CDR2 (germline): SGHRS, YFSETQ. The CDR3 has 13 amino acids. CDR3 DNA: TGCGCCAGCAGCCCCGGAACTGGAAACACCATATATTTT. It is translated as CASSPGTGNTIYF.

This chain links TRBV30 with TRBJ2-2; D is unclear. The length of the CDR3 is 13 residues. The V gene lost 1 base and the J gene lost 4 bases, with 7 bases spanning the gap. CDR1 is GTSNPN and CDR2 is SVGIG in the germline V gene (reference sequence). Here the CDR3 DNA reads TGTGCCTGGAGTGGACTGATCACCGGGGAGCTGTTTTTT. It yields the protein CAWSGLITGELFF.

This clone appeared once. One junction end disagrees with the germline gene, perhaps due to a read error. CDR3 DNA sequence: TGTGCCAGCTCACCAGAGGAGACAGGACCAAACTCCTTC. Translating gives CASSPEETGPNSF. The genes are TRBV18 and TRBJ1-2; TRBD1 might be the D (6 bases). Per germline, CDR1 KGHSH and CDR2 LQKENI. This CDR3 comprises 13 residues.

The sample holds one count of this clone. The chain links TRBV9 to TRBJ2-5; 10 nucleotides line up with TRBD2. The trim removed 3 bases at V and 5 bases at J, leaving 16 bases unmatched. The germline CDR1 and CDR2 sequences are SGDLS and YYNGEE. This CDR3 region has 18 residues. The DNA of the CDR3 is TGTGCCAGCAGCGACCCATCAAGTAGCGGGGGGATCAGGGAGACCCAGTACTTC. Its protein is CASSDPSSSGGIRETQYF.

V and J are TRBV28 and TRBJ2-6; no clear D gene. V shed 5 bases and J shed 0 bases, with 8 bases lying between them. The CDR3 totals 15 residues. Germline V lookup: CDR1 MDHEN, CDR2 SYDVKM. The DNA of the CDR3 is TGTGCCAGCAGTCCCGCGCACTCTGGGGCCAACGTCCTGACTTTC. This sequence encodes CASSPAHSGANVLTF.

V usage is TRBV6-5 and J usage is TRBJ2-1, with D maybe TRBD2 (7 bases). V lost 6 bases and J lost 4, with 16 bases in between. Germline loops: CDR1 MNHEY, CDR2 SVGAGI. This CDR3 is 15 amino acids long. CDR3 coding DNA: TGTGCCAGCAGGCTTAGGGGGGGCGCATACAATGAGCAGTTCTTC. It yields the protein CASRLRGGAYNEQFF.

This chain connects TRBV7-8 to TRBJ1-2; D remains ambiguous. In germline, CDR1 is SGHVS, CDR2 FQNEAQ. The CDR3 is 15 residues long. The V and J ends lost 1 base and 4 bases respectively, with 13 bases between them. The CDR3 loop is CASSLEGRLLYGYTF. The CDR3 DNA is TGTGCCAGCAGCTTAGAAGGCAGACTACTCTATGGCTACACCTTC.

The genes are TRBV18 and TRBJ2-3, with D possibly TRBD2 on 5 matching bases. This CDR3 is built from 18 residues. Germline lookup yields CDR1 KGHSH and CDR2 LQKENI. The V gene lost 3 bases and the J gene lost 5 bases, with 24 bases spanning the gap. As DNA, the CDR3 is TGTGCCAGCTCACCGACAACAAGGAGGCCTCCTTTCAAAGATACGCAGTATTTT. Its translation is CASSPTTRRPPFKDTQYF.